Here is one T cell receptor beta chain with its context. Its cognate antigen is unknown. This CDR3 is built from 16 residues. V was shortened by 0 bases and J by 2 bases, with 14 bases between the two germline ends. Germline V gene lookup returns CDR1 MNHEY and CDR2 SMNVEV (reference sequence). Naive CD8 T cells were FACS-sorted by CD8+CD4-CCR7+CD45RA+ markers. Both previously described methods and listed TCR primers were employed to make bulk TCR libraries. TCRdb itself ran the PCR reads through MiXCR, one entry per CDR3 protein. The data contain over 550,000 distinct CDR3 sequences, roughly 27% of them singletons. This sample was taken from a study of molecular identifiers for immune sequencing clone quantification. Study-level points and caveats: Clones above 20 RNA copies held over 98% of effector molecules, under 1% in naive cells.

The rearrangement uses TRBV27 and TRBJ2-7; a weak D match, TRBD1 (6 bases). What was sequenced was naive CD8+ T cells from blood, with Jurkat cell RNA spiked in. The subset: FACS-sorted CD8+CD4-CCR7+CD45RA+ naive T cells. This clonotype was obtained from a human donor in good health. Some libraries in this study had Jurkat cell RNA spiked in. The CDR3 DNA sequence: TGTGCCAGCAGTTTATCTCTAGACAGGAGGACCTACGAGCAGTACTTC. Translating gives CASSLSLDRRTYEQYF.